A single sample gave rise to the 10 T cell receptor beta chains below, sequenced in a study of early T cells in non-severe SARS-CoV-2 infection. TCRdb called the 5' RACE reads again in MiXCR, with one record for every CDR3 protein. The sample carries about 64,000 distinct CDR3 sequences, 20% to 25% recorded once. Sequencing was performed on whole blood, taken at baseline. These receptors all stem from an adult who was a healthcare worker with PCR-confirmed SARS-CoV-2 infection or an uninfected control (not recorded which).

This chain uses TRBV12-3 or TRBV12-4 with TRBJ1-4; D is unclear. V was clipped by 3 bases and J by 7 bases, with 12 bases between them. This CDR3 contains 14 residues. The CDR3 sequence: CASSFPGRGEKLFF. The CDR3 coding sequence is TGTGCCAGCAGTTTTCCGGGGAGAGGTGAAAAACTGTTTTTT.

This clonotype appeared a few times. The rearrangement links TRBV13 to TRBJ2-2; the D gene is possibly TRBD2 (6 bases). The germline V gene has CDR1 PRHDT and CDR2 FYEKMQ (reference sequence). The CDR3 is 14 residues long. V dropped 8 bases and J dropped 1 base, with 11 bases sitting between them. For the CDR3, the DNA is TGTGCCAGCGGCTGGAGGGGGAACACCGGGGAGCTGTTTTTT. It encodes CASGWRGNTGELFF.

The chain combines TRBV7-2 with TRBJ2-7, with 9 bases that match TRBD2. This CDR3 is built from 14 residues. V trimming: 4 bases; J trimming: 4 bases; junction bases outside the gene matches: 5. Germline V gene sequence: CDR1 SGHTA, CDR2 FQGNSA. In DNA, the CDR3 is TGTGCCAGCAGCTATAGCGGGGGAACTTACGAGCAGTACTTC. It encodes CASSYSGGTYEQYF.

The chain links TRBV20-1 to TRBJ2-1, with a tentative D call TRBD1 (5 bases). The CDR3 runs 14 residues. Trimming cost V 1 base and J 7 bases, with 14 bases left between them. The germline gives CDR1 DFQATT, CDR2 SNEGSKA (reference sequence). DNA of the CDR3: TGCAGTGCTAGAGTTTCTGCAGGGAAAAATGAGCAGTTCTTC. Translation gives CSARVSAGKNEQFF.

This clonotype was counted between two and nine times. V gene TRBV2 combines with J gene TRBJ2-6; no clear D. Deletions cut 4 bases from V and 0 bases from J, with 10 bases between. Germline V CDR1 and CDR2: SNHLY, FYNNEI. The CDR3 is made up of 16 amino acids. The CDR3 bases are TGTGCCAGCAGTGGATGGACCGTCTCTGGGGCCAACGTCCTGACTTTC. This translates into CASSGWTVSGANVLTF. Drawing the rest from reference TRBV2 and TRBJ2-6, the complete variable domain is EPEVTQTPSHQVTQMGQEVILRCVPISNHLYFYWYRQILGQKVEFLVSFYNNEISEKSEIFDDQFSVERPDGSNFTLKIRSTKLEDSAMYFCASSGWTVSGANVLTFGAGSRLTVL.

The chain employs TRBV5-1 and TRBJ2-3; no clear D. Germline V CDR1 and CDR2: SGHRS, YFSETQ. The V end lost 4 bases, the J end lost 0 bases, and 6 bases lay between the germline ends. The CDR3 has 13 residues. The CDR3 sequence is CASSSASTDTQYF. In DNA form, the CDR3 reads TGCGCCAGCAGCAGTGCTAGCACAGATACGCAGTATTTT.

This clonotype was counted a few times. The V call is TRBV9, the J call TRBJ2-7, with 8 bases that match TRBD2. The CDR3 spans 15 residues. The V segment lost 4 bases and the J segment 3 bases; nucleotides outside the gene matches: 9. From germline, CDR1 is SGDLS and CDR2 YYNGEE. The CDR3 DNA reads as TGTGCCAGCAGCCAGGGACTAGGGCAAGACTACGAGCAGTACTTC. This sequence encodes CASSQGLGQDYEQYF. The full variable domain, with the rest looked up from reference TRBV9 and TRBJ2-7, is DSGVTQTPKHLITATGQRVTLRCSPRSGDLSVYWYQQSLDQGLQFLIQYYNGEERAKGNILERFSAQQFPDLHSELNLSSLELGDSALYFCASSQGLGQDYEQYFGPGTRLTVT.

The chain links TRBV12-3 or TRBV12-4 to TRBJ2-3; TRBD1 is a possible D gene (5 bases). The length of the CDR3 is 15 residues. Trimming pared 3 bases from V and 1 base from J, leaving 11 bases between. CDR3 nucleotide sequence: TGTGCCAGCAGTTTTGGGCCAGGGCGCACAGATACGCAGTATTTT. This translates into CASSFGPGRTDTQYF.

This clonotype was found a few times. The chain links TRBV20-1 to TRBJ2-2; tentatively, D is TRBD2 (6 bases). This CDR3 has 15 amino acids. Between the trimmed V and J ends, which lost 5 bases and 3 bases, there was a span of 16 bases. Germline V gene lookup returns CDR1 DFQATT and CDR2 SNEGSKA (reference sequence). CDR3 loop: CSAGGGRGDTGELFF. The CDR3 nucleotides are TGCAGTGCTGGTGGAGGGCGGGGAGACACCGGGGAGCTGTTTTTT.

The table lists this clonotype with a few counts. The V and J genes are TRBV10-3 and TRBJ2-5; D call uncertain. This CDR3 has 13 residues. CDR1 and CDR2 (germline): ENHRY, SYGVKD. The germline V and J ends were trimmed by 0 bases and 5 bases, with 7 bases remaining between them. CDR3 sequence: CAISESGVETQYF. The CDR3 DNA sequence: TGTGCCATCAGTGAGTCAGGAGTTGAGACCCAGTACTTC.